This T cell receptor (beta chain) stems from a study of T-cell memory formation after mild COVID-19. TCRdb passed the 5' RACE reads through MiXCR, listing each CDR3 protein once. The data contain 470,000 or so distinct CDR3 sequences, about 19% of them seen just once; the ten biggest clones take up about 8.8%. This clonotype was observed a few times. Its antigen is not known. Germline V gene sequence: CDR1 SNHLY, CDR2 FYNNEI. This CDR3 is built from 13 residues. V was pared by 6 bases and J by 8 bases, with 16 bases between. Study results and limitations: The appearance of some responding clones in pre-infection memory suggested that cross-reactive memory joined.

This clonotype was sampled from an adult woman who had mild COVID-19 (a few samples of this study predate the infection). Cell type and time point are not known. The sample taken for sequencing was PBMCs or a T cell subset sorted from them (not recorded which). This sequence joins TRBV2 and TRBJ1-2; possible D gene TRBD1, 6 bases. Here the CDR3 reads CASRTGTNRGYTF. The CDR3 DNA reads as TGTGCCAGCAGAACCGGGACAAATAGGGGCTACACCTTC.